Included here is one T cell receptor (beta chain) sequence, with context. No cognate antigen has been identified for it. It has no much larger one-base neighbor in the sample; base qualities were not kept. This record comes from a study of control samples from healthy donors and cancer patients (dated by TCRdb to between 2020 and 2021). Via the germline V gene, CDR1 is MNHNS and CDR2 SASEGT. V and J lose 3 bases and 1 base, and a span of 7 bases separates them. The CDR3 sequence holds 13 residues, the cysteine and phenylalanine included. CDR3 DNA only is kept here, 39 bases in frame from base 1. Library prep was done by the immunoSEQ multiplex PCR assay. What TCRdb holds here is the immuneACCESS table cut down to in-frame rearrangements. Part of the clones is not present; checked against another copy, under half of the missing clones reflect an unresolved V gene, and the others are unexplained. This sample gives roughly 90,000 clones in total; 82% of them show up just once. The ten most abundant clones make up around 10% of the sample.

The material sequenced was blood. Here the chain combines TRBV6-1 and TRBJ2-7, with TRBD1 as a weak D call on 5 bases. The TCR originated in a woman between 55 and 75 years old in good health. The CDR3 protein: CASSEHRSYEQYF. The nucleotide sequence is TGTGCCAGCAGTGAGCACAGGTCCTACGAGCAGTACTTC.